Below, 12 T cell receptor beta chains from the same sample are listed, as sequenced in a study of healthy donors' naive CD4 and CD8 T cells. Each TCR library used around 500 ng of total RNA and a linear amplification protocol. In TCRdb, the reads were re-called with MiXCR into one record per CDR3 protein. The sample includes around 180,000 distinct CDR3 sequences, around 70% of them seen just once. Sequenced sample: naive CD4+ and CD8+ T cells sorted from blood, pooled from several donors. These receptors all come from a pool of human donors in good health; the sample pools cells from several healthy donors.

This chain links TRBV12-3 or TRBV12-4 with TRBJ1-3; D is unclear. This CDR3 has 15 amino acids. Trimming stripped 1 base from V and 1 base from J, with 8 bases between. As DNA, the CDR3 is TGTGCCAGCAGTTTAGTGGGGTGGTCTGGAAACACCATATATTTT. Protein: CASSLVGWSGNTIYF.

This clonotype was recorded a few times. The chain has TRBV5-5 and TRBJ2-3; the D gene is possibly TRBD2 (5 bases). The CDR3 loop spans 14 amino acids. Germline V CDR1 and CDR2: SGHKS, YYEKEE (reference sequence). Trimming cost V 0 bases and J 4 bases, with 9 bases left between them. The CDR3: CASSLVKRADTQYF. In DNA form, the CDR3 reads TGTGCCAGCAGCTTGGTTAAGAGGGCAGATACGCAGTATTTT.

The V call is TRBV5-6, the J call TRBJ2-2; D is perhaps TRBD2 (5 bases). CDR3 length: 13 amino acids. Germline values: CDR1 SGHDT, CDR2 YYEEEE. V lost 4 bases, J lost 7 bases, and 11 bases lay in between. This CDR3 is CASSGLAGGELFF. DNA of the CDR3: TGTGCCAGCAGCGGGCTTGCGGGCGGGGAGCTGTTTTTT.

The gene calls are TRBV19 and TRBJ2-7; weak D call: TRBD2 (5 bases). V lost 8 bases to trimming and J lost 0 bases, with 11 bases between them. Germline V gene sequence: CDR1 LNHDA, CDR2 SQIVND (reference sequence). This CDR3 spans 13 amino acids. The DNA for the CDR3 is TGTGCCAGTCCTAGCTCTCCCTCCTACGAGCAGTACTTC. Translating gives CASPSSPSYEQYF. Drawing the rest from reference TRBV19 and TRBJ2-7, the complete variable domain is DGGITQSPKYLFRKEGQNVTLSCEQNLNHDAMYWYRQDPGQGLRLIYYSQIVNDFQKGDIAEGYSVSREKKESFPLTVTSAQKNPTAFYLCASPSSPSYEQYFGPGTRLTVT.

The chain links TRBV29-1 to TRBJ1-5; D is ambiguous. This CDR3 has 13 amino acids. Per the germline V gene, CDR1 is SQVTM and CDR2 is ANQGSEA. Trimming removed 5 bases at V and 0 bases at J, with 8 bases between. CDR3 DNA sequence: TGCAGCGTTTTTCTGGATAGCAATCAGCCCCAGCATTTT. Its protein is CSVFLDSNQPQHF.

J is TRBJ2-1 and V is TRBV5-5; the D gene could be TRBD1 or TRBD2 (5 bases each). The CDR3 extends over 16 amino acids. Germline CDR1 SGHKS, CDR2 YYEKEE (reference sequence). V lost 4 bases and J 0 bases, leaving 14 bases between the germline ends. CDR3 nucleotide sequence: TGTGCCAGCAGCAGTCCGGGGCAGAGCTCCTACAATGAGCAGTTCTTC. It codes for CASSSPGQSSYNEQFF. The entire variable domain, with the rest obtained from reference TRBV5-5 and TRBJ2-1, is as follows: DAGVTQSPTHLIKTRGQQVTLRCSPISGHKSVSWYQQVLGQGPQFIFQYYEKEERGRGNFPDRFSARQFPNYSSELNVNALLLGDSALYLCASSSPGQSSYNEQFFGPGTRLTVL.

Only one count was recorded for this clonotype. This chain connects TRBV29-1 to TRBJ2-2, with D perhaps matching TRBD1 or TRBD2 (5 bases each). This CDR3 is 14 amino acids long. Looked up from germline, CDR1 is SQVTM and CDR2 is ANQGSEA. Trimming stripped 4 bases from V and 2 bases from J, with 11 bases between. The CDR3 DNA is TGCAGCGTTGCGATGGGGACCAACACCGGGGAGCTGTTTTTT. Amino acids: CSVAMGTNTGELFF.

V gene TRBV20-1 combines with J gene TRBJ2-7; the D is unclear. The V end lost 1 base, the J end lost 0 bases, and 7 bases lay between the germline ends. Germline V gives CDR1 DFQATT, CDR2 SNEGSKA (reference sequence). This CDR3 spans 13 amino acids. CDR3 DNA sequence: TGCAGTGCTAGAGCCCCGAGCTCCTACGAGCAGTACTTC. Amino acids: CSARAPSSYEQYF.

The rearrangement links TRBV29-1 to TRBJ2-5, with 12 bases identical to TRBD2. The CDR3 has 14 amino acids. Per germline, CDR1 SQVTM and CDR2 ANQGSEA. V gave up 3 bases and J gave up 4 bases; unmatched junction bases: 3. The CDR3 region has the DNA TGCAGCGTTGATACTAGCGGGAGGCCAGAGACCCAGTACTTC. This gives the protein CSVDTSGRPETQYF.

The CDR3 loop reads CSVGIEGPAQETQYF. The CDR3 DNA reads as TGCAGCGTTGGAATTGAAGGGCCGGCCCAAGAGACCCAGTACTTC. This chain joins TRBV29-1 and TRBJ2-5; D uncertain. The V and J ends lost 4 bases and 1 base respectively, with 16 bases between them. The CDR3 length is 15 residues. Germline CDR1 SQVTM, CDR2 ANQGSEA.

This chain links TRBV29-1 with TRBJ1-1; 7 bases agree with TRBD1. Germline V gives CDR1 SQVTM, CDR2 ANQGSEA. J gave up 4 bases and V 4 bases, and 6 bases lay outside the gene matches. The CDR3 loop spans 13 amino acids. CDR3 bases: TGCAGCGTTGCGGGCAGGGGGATCACTGAAGCTTTCTTT. It codes for CSVAGRGITEAFF. The full variable domain, rest sourced from reference TRBV29-1 and TRBJ1-1, is SAVISQKPSRDICQRGTSLTIQCQVDSQVTMMFWYRQQPGQSLTLIATANQGSEATYESGFVIDKFPISRPNLTFSTLTVSNMSPEDSSIYLCSVAGRGITEAFFGQGTRLTVV.

J is TRBJ2-5 and V is TRBV29-1, with TRBD2 matching 7 bases. Germline V gives CDR1 SQVTM, CDR2 ANQGSEA. CDR3 size: 13 residues. The V segment lost 5 bases and the J segment 4 bases; nucleotides outside the gene matches: 7. CDR3 sequence (DNA): TGCAGCGTTACCGGGACTAACCTAGAGACCCAGTACTTC. Translated, it gives CSVTGTNLETQYF.